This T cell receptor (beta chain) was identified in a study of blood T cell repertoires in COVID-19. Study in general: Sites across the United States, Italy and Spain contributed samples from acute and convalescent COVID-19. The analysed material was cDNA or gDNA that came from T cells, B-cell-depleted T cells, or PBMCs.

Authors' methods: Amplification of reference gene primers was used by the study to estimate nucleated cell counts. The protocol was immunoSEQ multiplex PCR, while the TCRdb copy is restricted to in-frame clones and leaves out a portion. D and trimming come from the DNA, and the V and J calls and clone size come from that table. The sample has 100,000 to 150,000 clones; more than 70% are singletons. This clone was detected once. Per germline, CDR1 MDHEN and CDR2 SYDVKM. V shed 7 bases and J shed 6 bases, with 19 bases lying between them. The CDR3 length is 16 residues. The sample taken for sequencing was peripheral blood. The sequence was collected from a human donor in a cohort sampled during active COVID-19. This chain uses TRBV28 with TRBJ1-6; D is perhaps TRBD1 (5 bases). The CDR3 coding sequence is TGTGCCAGCATAACCGCAGCCAGGGACTTTAATTCACCCCTCCACTTT. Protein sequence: CASITAARDFNSPLHF.